This T cell receptor (beta chain) derives from a study of T cell responses to AZD1222 COVID-19 vaccine. The study's findings and limits: Nearly half of spike-specific TCRs reportedly target variant regions that are unmutated in the B.1.351 and B.1.1.7 variants. Baseline serostatus was positive in only a handful of AZD1222 recipients. There were vaccine-associated CD4 TCRs across spike, dominant at 160-218 and 743-854.

Note on this clone: Its matching antigen is unknown.

The germline CDR1 and CDR2 sequences are MNHEY and SVGEGT. V lost 2 bases, J lost 2 bases, and 6 bases lay in between. The CDR3 spans 13 residues. TCRdb's copy holds only in-frame clones and misses some; the assay was immunoSEQ multiplex PCR. The sample holds 150,000 or so clones; roughly nine tenths are singletons and the top ten take over 3%. The sequence was obtained from an adult who received the AZD1222 COVID-19 vaccine. The source was peripheral blood, collected 28 days after the second AZD1222 dose. The genes are TRBV6-2 or TRBV6-3 and TRBJ1-2, with D unresolved. CDR3 loop: CASSYLRNYGYTF. CDR3 in DNA: TGTGCCAGCAGTTACCTCCGAAACTATGGCTACACCTTC.